Listed below are T cell receptor beta chains from one sample, sequenced in a study of blood T cell repertoires in COVID-19. TCRdb's copy holds only in-frame clones and misses some; the assay was immunoSEQ multiplex PCR. The sample holds around 190,000 clones, roughly 87% seen once. The sequencing sample was made of peripheral blood. The receptors come from a woman aged 55-70 years with COVID-19, enrolled during active disease. CDR3s include the opening cysteine and the closing phenylalanine or tryptophan. Each record gives: D gene, clone size, V gene, J gene, CDR3 protein, CDR3 DNA. The D gene is left open where the match is weak. Clone size appears in some rows only: once, few, many, or a class for an expanded clone.

>.|.|TRBV24-1|TRBJ2-2
CATSDAGTPNTGELFF
TGTGCCACCAGTGATGCCGGGACACCGAACACCGGGGAGCTGTTTTTT
>TRBD2|.|TRBV19|TRBJ2-3
CASKAGTGADTQYF
TGTGCCAGCAAAGCGGGGACTGGGGCAGATACGCAGTATTTT
>TRBD2|.|TRBV15|TRBJ2-1
CATSRDSGLPNEQFF
TGTGCCACCAGCAGAGACTCGGGACTACCGAATGAGCAGTTCTTC
>.|.|TRBV21-1|TRBJ1-4
CASSRGGLGRSGEKLFF
TGTGCCAGCAGCAGAGGGGGCTTGGGAAGGAGTGGGGAAAAACTGTTTTTT
>TRBD2|.|TRBV6-5|TRBJ2-5
CASSYSIPAGGGPQYF
TGTGCCAGCAGTTACTCGATTCCAGCGGGAGGGGGTCCCCAGTACTTC
>.|.|TRBV5-1|TRBJ1-1
CASSRSAGIRSEAFF
TGCGCCAGCAGCAGATCAGCCGGGATCCGGTCCGAAGCTTTCTTT
>.|once|TRBV10-1|TRBJ2-2
CASSATLTGELFF
TGCGCCAGCAGTGCTACTCTAACCGGGGAGCTGTTTTTT
>.|.|TRBV3-1/TRBV3-2|TRBJ2-1
CASSQEAGASYNEQFF
TGTGCCAGCAGCCAAGAGGCGGGGGCCTCCTACAATGAGCAGTTCTTC
>.|.|TRBV4-3|TRBJ2-5
CASSQGRVQETQYF
TGCGCCAGCAGCCAAGGGAGGGTACAAGAGACCCAGTACTTC
>.|.|TRBV7-9|TRBJ2-1
CASSLVRGTHIDDEQFF
TGTGCCAGCAGCTTAGTTAGGGGGACCCATATAGATGATGAGCAGTTCTTC
>TRBD1|once|TRBV11-3|TRBJ2-1
CASSLGTGAYNEQFF
TGTGCCAGCAGCTTAGGGACAGGGGCCTACAATGAGCAGTTCTTC
>TRBD2|.|TRBV15|TRBJ2-1
CATSRGWGGDTYNEQFF
TGTGCCACCAGCAGAGGTTGGGGGGGAGACACTTACAATGAGCAGTTCTTC
>TRBD1|.|TRBV11-3|TRBJ2-7
CASSLGQGADYEQYF
TGTGCCAGCAGCTTAGGACAGGGGGCCGACTACGAGCAGTACTTC
>TRBD2|.|TRBV19|TRBJ2-3
CASSIWISGSGGTDTQYF
TGTGCCAGTAGTATATGGATTAGCGGGAGTGGAGGCACAGATACGCAGTATTTT
>TRBD2|once|TRBV7-2|TRBJ2-1
CASTAGGPHSIYEQFF
TGTGCCAGCACGGCGGGAGGTCCTCATTCGATTTATGAGCAGTTCTTC
>.|.|TRBV5-6|TRBJ2-1
CASSLRVVDNEQFF
TGTGCCAGCAGCCTCAGGGTAGTGGACAATGAGCAGTTCTTC
>TRBD1|.|TRBV6-4|TRBJ1-2
CASRLPRTGYGYTF
TGTGCCAGCAGGCTTCCTAGGACAGGGTATGGCTACACCTTC
>TRBD1|.|TRBV5-1|TRBJ1-6
CASTPGQVHNSPLHF
TGCGCCAGCACCCCAGGACAGGTCCATAATTCACCCCTCCACTTT
>.|.|TRBV6-5|TRBJ2-3
CASSGAEHSTDTQYF
TGTGCCAGCAGCGGAGCCGAGCATAGCACAGATACGCAGTATTTT
>.|few|TRBV6-5|TRBJ2-2
CASRTQGRNTGELFF
TGTGCCAGCAGGACCCAGGGGCGGAACACCGGGGAGCTGTTTTTT
>.|.|TRBV6-6|TRBJ1-4
CASSPGREYKKLFF
TGTGCCAGCAGTCCAGGGAGGGAATACAAAAAACTGTTTTTT
>.|.|TRBV7-2|TRBJ2-5
CASSVARDLQETQYF
TGTGCCAGCAGCGTCGCCCGGGACTTACAAGAGACCCAGTACTTC
>.|many|TRBV19|TRBJ1-5
CATHPSTGTNQPQHF
TGTGCCACCCACCCGTCCACAGGGACCAATCAGCCCCAGCATTTT